The 9 T cell receptor beta chains in this list originate from one sample, sequenced in a study of CD8+ T cells in alopecia areata. As for treatment: oral pan-JAK inhibitor, 5-10 mg twice daily. It was cDNA, reverse transcribed from extracted RNA, that served as the sequencing template. The assay was immunoSEQ multiplex PCR, and TCRdb's table has in-frame clones only and misses some. Among about 180,000 clones listed, approximately 53% were seen once. Material: CD8+ T cells sorted from blood, obtained at week 24, from a patient treated with tofacitinib. All receptors derive from a human donor with alopecia areata.

The rearrangement joins TRBV29-1 to TRBJ1-2; D gene unclear. This CDR3 has 13 amino acids. Trimming cost V 3 bases and J 3 bases, with 11 bases left between them. Germline V gene lookup returns CDR1 SQVTM and CDR2 ANQGSEA. As DNA, the CDR3 is TGCAGCGTTGACGAGGGTTACGACTATGGCTACACCTTC. It yields the protein CSVDEGYDYGYTF.

This clone was found a few times. The chain carries TRBV7-2 and TRBJ2-7; D gene uncertain. Germline values: CDR1 SGHTA, CDR2 FQGNSA. The V end lost 4 bases, the J end lost 3 bases, and 16 bases lay between the germline ends. This CDR3 spans 15 amino acids. CDR3 amino acids: CASSSDSRTNYEQYF. The CDR3 bases are TGTGCCAGCAGCTCCGATAGTAGAACCAACTACGAGCAGTACTTC.

This chain links TRBV7-6 with TRBJ2-5, with D possibly matching TRBD2 (5 bases). Trimming took off 3 bases at V and 5 bases at J, with 16 bases between the two ends. The CDR3 is made up of 15 amino acids. The germline CDR1 and CDR2 sequences are SGHVS and FNYEAQ. The CDR3 sequence is CASSFGERIGETQYF. The CDR3 region has the DNA TGTGCCAGCAGCTTTGGGGAGCGTATTGGGGAGACCCAGTACTTC.

Of note for this clone: The conserved closing phenylalanine or tryptophan is absent in this CDR3, likely reflecting a read error. The DNA is left out, because the CDR3 cannot be placed on it with certainty; the CDR3 is given as TCRdb lists it. The chain carries TRBV10-2 and TRBJ1-1. The length of the CDR3 is 8 amino acids, counting both ends. The germline CDR1 and CDR2 sequences are WSHSY and SAAADI. The CDR3 is CASSESER.

This clone was counted a few times. The genes are TRBV6-5 and TRBJ1-2; perhaps TRBD1 as D (5 bases). This CDR3 has 15 residues. Germline V gene sequence: CDR1 MNHEY, CDR2 SVGAGI. Trimming took off 4 bases at V and 6 bases at J, with 18 bases between the two ends. The DNA for the CDR3 is TGTGCCAGCAGTTCATTGGGGTCAGGGATGGATGGCTACACCTTC. It specifies CASSSLGSGMDGYTF.

Ten or more counts support this clone. CDR3 in amino acids: CASSPDRVYEQYF. DNA of the CDR3: TGTGCCAGCAGCCCGGACAGAGTCTACGAGCAGTACTTC. The genes are TRBV16 and TRBJ2-7, with a tentative D call TRBD1 (6 bases). The CDR3 totals 13 residues. Trimming took off 4 bases at V and 3 bases at J, with 10 bases between the two ends. Per germline, CDR1 KGHSY and CDR2 FQNENV.

J is TRBJ2-7 and V is TRBV30; D tentatively fits TRBD1 or TRBD2 (6 bases each). The CDR3 runs 15 residues. Per the germline V gene, CDR1 is GTSNPN and CDR2 is SVGIG (reference sequence). Trimming left V 5 bases short and J 3 bases short, with 20 bases between. The CDR3: CAWASVGGAFYEQYF. The DNA for the CDR3 is TGTGCCTGGGCTTCTGTCGGGGGCGCGTTCTACGAGCAGTACTTC.

V is TRBV29-1 and J is TRBJ2-5, with D unclear. Trimming removed 4 bases at V and 2 bases at J, with 11 bases between. The CDR3 sequence is 13 residues long. Germline-derived CDR1 and CDR2 are SQVTM and ANQGSEA. CDR3 sequence (DNA): TGCAGCGTTGGTGGCGGCGAACAAGAGACCCAGTACTTC. Translated: CSVGGGEQETQYF.

In nucleotides, the CDR3 is TGTGCCAGCAGCCAAGATACGGACCATCCCTCTGAAGCTTTCTTT. Its translation is CASSQDTDHPSEAFF. The J gene is TRBJ1-1, the V gene TRBV14; D is unclear. The CDR3 covers 15 residues. Germline CDR1 SGHDN, CDR2 FVKESK. V was shortened by 0 bases and J by 6 bases, with 14 bases between the two germline ends.